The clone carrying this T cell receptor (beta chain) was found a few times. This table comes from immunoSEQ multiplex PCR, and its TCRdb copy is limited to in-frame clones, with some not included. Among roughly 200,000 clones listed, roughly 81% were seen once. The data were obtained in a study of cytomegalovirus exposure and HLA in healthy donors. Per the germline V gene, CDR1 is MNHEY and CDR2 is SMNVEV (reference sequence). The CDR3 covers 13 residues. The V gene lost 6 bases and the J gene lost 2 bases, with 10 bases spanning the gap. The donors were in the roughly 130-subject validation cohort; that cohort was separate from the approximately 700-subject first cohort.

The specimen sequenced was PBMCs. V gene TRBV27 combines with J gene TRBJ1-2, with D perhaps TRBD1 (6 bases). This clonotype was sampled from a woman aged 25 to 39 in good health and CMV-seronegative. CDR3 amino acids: CASRRQENYGYTF. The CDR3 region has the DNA TGTGCCAGCAGACGACAGGAGAACTATGGCTACACCTTC.